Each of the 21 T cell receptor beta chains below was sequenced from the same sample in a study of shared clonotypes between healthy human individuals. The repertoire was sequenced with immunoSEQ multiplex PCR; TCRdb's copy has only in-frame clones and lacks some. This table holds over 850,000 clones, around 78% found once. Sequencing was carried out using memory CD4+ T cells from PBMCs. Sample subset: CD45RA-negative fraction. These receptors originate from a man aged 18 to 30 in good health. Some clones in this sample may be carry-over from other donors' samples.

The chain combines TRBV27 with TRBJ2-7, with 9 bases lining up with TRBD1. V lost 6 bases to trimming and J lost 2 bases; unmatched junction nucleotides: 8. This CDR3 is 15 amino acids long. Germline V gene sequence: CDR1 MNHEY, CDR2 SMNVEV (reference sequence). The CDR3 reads CASSAGQGFTYEQYF. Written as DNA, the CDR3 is TGTGCCAGCAGCGCGGGACAGGGATTTACCTACGAGCAGTACTTC.

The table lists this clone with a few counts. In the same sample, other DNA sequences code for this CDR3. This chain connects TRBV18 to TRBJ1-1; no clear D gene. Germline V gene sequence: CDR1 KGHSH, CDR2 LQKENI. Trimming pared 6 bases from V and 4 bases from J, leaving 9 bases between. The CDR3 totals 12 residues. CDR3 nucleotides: TGTGCCAGCTCCCAGTCGGGCACTGAAGCTTTCTTT. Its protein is CASSQSGTEAFF.

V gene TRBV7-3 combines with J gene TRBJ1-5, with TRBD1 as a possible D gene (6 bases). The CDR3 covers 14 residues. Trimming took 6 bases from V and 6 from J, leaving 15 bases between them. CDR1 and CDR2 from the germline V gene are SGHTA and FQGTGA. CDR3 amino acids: CASSEGGYGQPQHF. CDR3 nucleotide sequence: TGTGCCAGCAGTGAGGGGGGGTACGGTCAGCCCCAGCATTTT.

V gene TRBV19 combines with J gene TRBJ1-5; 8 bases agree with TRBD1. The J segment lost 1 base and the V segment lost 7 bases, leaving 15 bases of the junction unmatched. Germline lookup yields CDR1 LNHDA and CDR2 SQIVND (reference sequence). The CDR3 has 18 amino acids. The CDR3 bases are TGTGCCAGTAACCCTCGCCAGGGGGCATTTTCGAGCAATCAGCCCCAGCATTTT. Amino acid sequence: CASNPRQGAFSSNQPQHF. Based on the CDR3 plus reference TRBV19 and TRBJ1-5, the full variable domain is DGGITQSPKYLFRKEGQNVTLSCEQNLNHDAMYWYRQDPGQGLRLIYYSQIVNDFQKGDIAEGYSVSREKKESFPLTVTSAQKNPTAFYLCASNPRQGAFSSNQPQHFGDGTRLSIL.

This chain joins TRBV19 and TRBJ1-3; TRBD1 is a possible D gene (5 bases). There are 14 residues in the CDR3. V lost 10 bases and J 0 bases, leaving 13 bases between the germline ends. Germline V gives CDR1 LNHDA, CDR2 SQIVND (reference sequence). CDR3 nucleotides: TGTGCCACCGCAGACAGAATCTCTGGAAACACCATATATTTT. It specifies CATADRISGNTIYF.

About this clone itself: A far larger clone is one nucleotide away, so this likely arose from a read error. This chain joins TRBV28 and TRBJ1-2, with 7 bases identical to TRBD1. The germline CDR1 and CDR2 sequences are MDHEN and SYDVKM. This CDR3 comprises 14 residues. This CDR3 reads CASSLEGAVYDYTF. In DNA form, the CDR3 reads TGTGCCAGCAGTTTGGAGGGGGCGGTCTATGACTACACCTTC.

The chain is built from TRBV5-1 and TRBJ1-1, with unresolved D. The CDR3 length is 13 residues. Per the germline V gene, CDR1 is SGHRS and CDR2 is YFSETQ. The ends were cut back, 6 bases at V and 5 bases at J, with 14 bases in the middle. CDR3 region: CASKESFGTEAFF. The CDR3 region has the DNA TGCGCCAGCAAGGAAAGTTTCGGGACTGAAGCTTTCTTT.

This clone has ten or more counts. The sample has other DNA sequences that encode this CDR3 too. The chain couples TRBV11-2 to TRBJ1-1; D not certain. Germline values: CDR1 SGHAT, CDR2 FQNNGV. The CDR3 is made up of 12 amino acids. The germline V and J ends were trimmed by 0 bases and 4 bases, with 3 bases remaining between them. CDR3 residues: CASSLEFTEAFF. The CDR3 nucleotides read TGTGCCAGCAGCTTAGAGTTCACTGAAGCTTTCTTT.

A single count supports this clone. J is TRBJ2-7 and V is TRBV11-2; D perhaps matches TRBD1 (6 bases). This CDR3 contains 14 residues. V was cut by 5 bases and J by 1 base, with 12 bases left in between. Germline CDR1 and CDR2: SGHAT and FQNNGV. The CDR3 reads CASSQHGQSYEQYF. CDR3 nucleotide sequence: TGTGCCAGCAGCCAACATGGACAGTCCTACGAGCAGTACTTC.

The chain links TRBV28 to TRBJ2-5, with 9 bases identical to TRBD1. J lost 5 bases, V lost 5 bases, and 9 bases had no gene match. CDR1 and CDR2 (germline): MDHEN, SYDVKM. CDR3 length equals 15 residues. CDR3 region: CASSTRQGEGETQYF. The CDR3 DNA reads TGTGCCAGCAGTACCCGACAGGGGGAAGGGGAGACCCAGTACTTC.

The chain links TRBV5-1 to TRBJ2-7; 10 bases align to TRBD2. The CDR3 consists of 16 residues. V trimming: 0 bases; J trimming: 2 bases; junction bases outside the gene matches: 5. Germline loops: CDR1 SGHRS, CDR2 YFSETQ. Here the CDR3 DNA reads TGCGCCAGCAGCTTGGCGCCCGGACTAGCGGCCTACGAGCAGTACTTC. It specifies CASSLAPGLAAYEQYF.

The CDR3 loop reads CASSSPRAFYGYTF. In DNA form, the CDR3 reads TGTGCCAGCAGCTCCCCCCGGGCGTTCTATGGCTACACCTTC. The chain has TRBV28 and TRBJ1-2; D gene uncertain. The germline V and J ends were trimmed by 6 bases and 4 bases, with 15 bases remaining between them. Germline assignment: CDR1 MDHEN and CDR2 SYDVKM. The CDR3 is made up of 14 amino acids.

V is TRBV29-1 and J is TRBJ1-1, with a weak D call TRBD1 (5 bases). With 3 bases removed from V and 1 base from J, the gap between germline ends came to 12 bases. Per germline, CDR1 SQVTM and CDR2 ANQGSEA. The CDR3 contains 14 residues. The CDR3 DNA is TGCAGCGTTGAGCCCGGGACCCAGAACACTGAAGCTTTCTTT. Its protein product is CSVEPGTQNTEAFF.

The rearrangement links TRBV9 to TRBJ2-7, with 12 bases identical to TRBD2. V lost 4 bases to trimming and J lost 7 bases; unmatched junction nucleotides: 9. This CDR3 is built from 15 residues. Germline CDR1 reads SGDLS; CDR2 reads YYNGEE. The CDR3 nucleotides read TGTGCCAGCAGCCCACGACTAGCGGGAGTAAATGAGCAGTACTTC. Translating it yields CASSPRLAGVNEQYF.

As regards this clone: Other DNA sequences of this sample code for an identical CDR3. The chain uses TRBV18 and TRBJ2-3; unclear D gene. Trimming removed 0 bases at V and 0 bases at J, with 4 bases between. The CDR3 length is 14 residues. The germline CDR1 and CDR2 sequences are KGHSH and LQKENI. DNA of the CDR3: TGTGCCAGCTCACCACCCTCTAGCACAGATACGCAGTATTTT. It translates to CASSPPSSTDTQYF. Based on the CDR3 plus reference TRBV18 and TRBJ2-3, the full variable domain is NAGVMQNPRHLVRRRGQEARLRCSPMKGHSHVYWYRQLPEEGLKFMVYLQKENIIDESGMPKERFSAEFPKEGPSILRIQQVVRGDSAAYFCASSPPSSTDTQYFGPGTRLTVL.

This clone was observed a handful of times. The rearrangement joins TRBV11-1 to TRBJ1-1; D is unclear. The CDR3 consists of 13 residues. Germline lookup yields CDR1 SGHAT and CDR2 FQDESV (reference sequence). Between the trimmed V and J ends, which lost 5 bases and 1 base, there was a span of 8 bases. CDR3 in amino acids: CASSAQANTEAFF. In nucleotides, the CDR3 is TGTGCCAGCAGCGCTCAGGCGAACACTGAAGCTTTCTTT.

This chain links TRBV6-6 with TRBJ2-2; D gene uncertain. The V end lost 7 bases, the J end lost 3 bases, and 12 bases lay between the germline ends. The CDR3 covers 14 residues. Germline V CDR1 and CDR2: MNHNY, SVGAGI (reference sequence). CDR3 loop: CASNPISDTGELFF. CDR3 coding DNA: TGTGCCAGCAACCCAATCTCGGACACCGGGGAGCTGTTTTTT.

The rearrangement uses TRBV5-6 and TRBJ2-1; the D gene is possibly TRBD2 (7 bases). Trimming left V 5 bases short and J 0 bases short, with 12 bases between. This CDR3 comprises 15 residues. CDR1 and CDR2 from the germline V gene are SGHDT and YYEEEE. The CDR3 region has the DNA TGTGCCAGCAGGTTCGGGGGGCCCTCCTACAATGAGCAGTTCTTC. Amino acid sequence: CASRFGGPSYNEQFF.

The CDR3 is CASSAGQINSNQPQHF. CDR3 nucleotide sequence: TGTGCCAGCTCAGCGGGACAGATCAATAGCAATCAGCCCCAGCATTTT. V gene TRBV18 combines with J gene TRBJ1-5; 7 bases are shared with TRBD1. CDR1 and CDR2 (germline): KGHSH, LQKENI. Losses at the gene ends were 5 bases for V and 0 bases for J; bases not matched to a gene: 7. The CDR3 sequence is 16 residues long.

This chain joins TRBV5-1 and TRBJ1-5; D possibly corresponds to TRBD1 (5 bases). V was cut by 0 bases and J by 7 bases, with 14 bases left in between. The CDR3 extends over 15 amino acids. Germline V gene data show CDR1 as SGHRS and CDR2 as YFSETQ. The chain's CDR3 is CASSLGEGRGQPQHF. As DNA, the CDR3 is TGCGCCAGCAGCTTGGGGGAAGGGCGGGGGCAGCCCCAGCATTTT.

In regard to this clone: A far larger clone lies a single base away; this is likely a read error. The CDR3 spells CASSCRGGSNTEAFF. The CDR3 bases are TGCGCCAGCAGCTGCCGGGGGGGCTCGAACACTGAAGCTTTCTTT. The chain is built from TRBV4-1 and TRBJ1-1, with D tentatively TRBD1 (6 bases). This CDR3 contains 15 residues. The germline V gene has CDR1 MGHRA and CDR2 YSYEKL. V was pared by 5 bases and J by 1 base, with 14 bases between.